The clone carrying this T cell receptor (beta chain) qualifies as medium-sized. No antigen is known for it. The sample originates from a study of circulating CD8 cells and anti-PD-1 response in melanoma. Overall study context: Treatment was intravenous nivolumab at 3 mg/kg every 2 weeks. About 50% of the 13 melanoma patients received first-line anti-PD-1 therapy. Study conclusions and caveats: PD-1 and DPOS subsets showed similar, higher clonality than DNEG. Replicates were generally not done for experiments.

Four subsets defined by PD-1 and/or TIGIT were sorted from live CD3+CD8+TCRalphabeta+ cells. The V end lost 6 bases, the J end lost 2 bases, and 16 bases lay between the germline ends. Germline V gives CDR1 LNHDA, CDR2 SQIVND (reference sequence). The CDR3 loop spans 15 amino acids. TCR libraries were prepared from 15 ng of total RNA with the QIAseq Immune Repertoire TCR panel. TCRdb analysed the reads with MiXCR anew, one entry per CDR3 protein. The repertoire holds hundreds of distinct CDR3 sequences, with approximately 12% as singletons. The sample consisted of CD8+ T cells from PBMCs, taken at baseline or after one month of anti-PD-1 therapy (not recorded which). The origin of this receptor is a human donor with melanoma. V gene TRBV19 combines with J gene TRBJ1-1; no clear D. This CDR3 is CASRIGNSLNTEAFF. The CDR3 DNA is TGTGCCAGTAGAATCGGAAACAGCCTTAACACTGAAGCTTTCTTT.